This T cell receptor (beta chain) was documented in a study of shared clonotypes between healthy human individuals. Sequencing used immunoSEQ multiplex PCR; TCRdb keeps in-frame clones, though not all of them. The sample lists about 980,000 clones; over 60% were seen once. The CDR3 runs to 17 residues. The V and J ends lost 2 bases and 2 bases, in that order; junction bases with no gene match: 12. Germline CDR1 reads GTSNPN; CDR2 reads SVGIG (reference sequence). Sequenced input: memory CD4+ T cells sorted from blood. Stated subset: CD45RA-negative fraction. This receptor was taken from a man aged 18 to 29 in good health. The chain uses TRBV30 and TRBJ1-5; 7 nucleotides agree with TRBD1. The CDR3 sequence: CAWSFGTLQGGNQPQHF. In nucleotides, the CDR3 is TGTGCCTGGAGTTTCGGAACCCTTCAGGGGGGCAATCAGCCCCAGCATTTT.